This T cell receptor (beta chain) was found in a study of blood T cell repertoires in COVID-19. Study summary: In each case, the material was cDNA or gDNA derived from T cells, B-cell-depleted T cells, or PBMCs.

Study members were between roughly 18 and 90 years old and lived in approximately 25 US regions. Per the original data handling: Nucleated cell counts were estimated from reference gene primer amplification. Repertoires were generated with immunoSEQ multiplex PCR, while TCRdb's copy carries only in-frame clones and drops some. The V and J calls and clone size were taken over from that table, and D and trimming were inferred from the DNA. This table has under 300,000 clones, around 87% appearing once. This sequence was found in a woman aged 25 to 39 with acute COVID-19. Sequenced sample: PBMCs or T cells enriched from blood (not recorded which).

CDR3 in amino acids: CASSLPGNQETQYF. The CDR3 DNA follows: TGTGCCAGCAGCTTGCCGGGGAACCAAGAGACCCAGTACTTC. This chain uses TRBV5-6 with TRBJ2-5, with D maybe TRBD2 (5 bases). Trimming took off 1 base at V and 0 bases at J, with 7 bases between the two ends. Germline V lookup: CDR1 SGHDT, CDR2 YYEEEE. This CDR3 is 14 amino acids long.